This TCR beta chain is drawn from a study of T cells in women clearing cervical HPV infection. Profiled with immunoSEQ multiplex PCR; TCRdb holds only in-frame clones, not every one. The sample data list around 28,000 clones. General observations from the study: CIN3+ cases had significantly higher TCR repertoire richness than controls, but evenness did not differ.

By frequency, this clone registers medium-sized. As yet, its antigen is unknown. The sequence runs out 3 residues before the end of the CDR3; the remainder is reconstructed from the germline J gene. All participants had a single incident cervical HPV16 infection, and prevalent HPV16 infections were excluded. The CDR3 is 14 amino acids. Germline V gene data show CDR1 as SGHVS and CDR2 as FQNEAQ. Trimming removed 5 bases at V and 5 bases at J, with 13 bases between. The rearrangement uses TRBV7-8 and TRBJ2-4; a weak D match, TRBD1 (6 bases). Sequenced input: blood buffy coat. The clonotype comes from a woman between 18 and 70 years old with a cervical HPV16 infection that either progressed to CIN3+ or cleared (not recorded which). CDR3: CASSPGTWENIQYF. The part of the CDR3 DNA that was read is TGTGCCAGCAGCCCCGGGACATGGGAAAACATT.